This T cell receptor beta chain was identified during a study of response to subunit inactivated influenza vaccine. V was cut by 2 bases and J by 1 base, with 16 bases left in between. This CDR3 has 17 amino acids. Germline values: CDR1 SGHVS, CDR2 FNYEAQ. This clonotype was found a few times. What it binds is not known. MiXCR, applied by TCRdb to the RT-PCR reads, yields one record per CDR3 protein. Seen here are 550,000 to 800,000 distinct CDR3 sequences, 15% to 18% observed once, and the top ten hold 11%. Points from the study as a whole: The authors put forward the suggestion that each seasonal influenza vaccination may bring in only a limited number of new T cells.

The input for sequencing was PBMCs from blood, taken about 13 days after vaccination. This clonotype was obtained from a man aged 50-59 years who received an inactivated influenza vaccine. V gene TRBV7-6 combines with J gene TRBJ2-3; D is unclear. The CDR3 sequence: CASSLFVGSFGTDTQYF. The CDR3 DNA reads as TGTGCCAGCAGCTTATTCGTCGGCAGTTTCGGCACAGATACGCAGTATTTT.